The rows below give T cell receptor beta chains drawn from one sample of a study of spatial heterogeneity in lung cancer. One entry per CDR3 protein results from TCRdb running MiXCR on the 5' RACE reads. This sample has about 42,000 distinct CDR3 sequences, with almost 7% found just once. Sequencing used PBMCs, obtained at surgery. All receptors derive from a female donor with early-stage non-small cell lung cancer. CDR3s include the opening cysteine and the closing phenylalanine or tryptophan. The D gene is left open where the match is weak. Clone size, where shown, is once, few, many, or a class for clones that have expanded.

clone size: NA
J gene: TRBJ2-3
D gene: NA
V gene: TRBV12-3/TRBV12-4
CDR3 DNA: TGTGCCAGCAGTTGGCGGGGCCCGAGAGTTGATACGCAGTATTTT
CDR3 protein: CASSWRGPRVDTQYF

clone size: many
J gene: TRBJ2-7
D gene: NA
V gene: TRBV6-2/TRBV6-3
CDR3 DNA: TGTGCCAGCAGTGGACGGACTGGGAGCTCCTACGAGCAGTACTTC
CDR3 protein: CASSGRTGSSYEQYF

clone size: many
J gene: TRBJ1-2
D gene: TRBD1
V gene: TRBV12-3/TRBV12-4
CDR3 DNA: TGTGCCAGCACCCCGACAGGGGGAGTGGGGGGCTACACCTTC
CDR3 protein: CASTPTGGVGGYTF

clone size: many
J gene: TRBJ1-1
D gene: NA
V gene: TRBV4-1
CDR3 DNA: TGCGCCAGCAACTCAGGGGCGGACACTGAAGCTTTCTTT
CDR3 protein: CASNSGADTEAFF

clone size: few
J gene: TRBJ1-6
D gene: TRBD1
V gene: TRBV5-1
CDR3 DNA: TGCGCCAGCAGCGAGGGGACAGTGGATAATTCACCCCTCCACTTT
CDR3 protein: CASSEGTVDNSPLHF

clone size: once
J gene: TRBJ2-7
D gene: TRBD2
V gene: TRBV12-3/TRBV12-4
CDR3 DNA: TGTGCCAGCAGCCAACTAGCGGGGGGGCCCTACGAGCAGTACTTC
CDR3 protein: CASSQLAGGPYEQYF

clone size: NA
J gene: TRBJ2-7
D gene: TRBD2
V gene: TRBV20-1
CDR3 DNA: TGCAGTGCTAAAAGCAGCGGGAAGATATACGAGCAGTACTTC
CDR3 protein: CSAKSSGKIYEQYF

clone size: many
J gene: TRBJ2-7
D gene: NA
V gene: TRBV3-1
CDR3 DNA: TGTGCCAGCAGCCGAGCCCGGGAGCAGTACTTC
CDR3 protein: CASSRAREQYF

clone size: NA
J gene: TRBJ2-5
D gene: TRBD1
V gene: TRBV19
CDR3 DNA: TGTGCCAGTACCGGCAGGGGGCTGGAGACCCAGTACTTC
CDR3 protein: CASTGRGLETQYF

clone size: many
J gene: TRBJ1-4
D gene: NA
V gene: TRBV5-1
CDR3 DNA: TGCGCCAGCAGCCCAGGGGCCACGAATGAAAAACTGTTTTTT
CDR3 protein: CASSPGATNEKLFF

clone size: many
J gene: TRBJ2-7
D gene: NA
V gene: TRBV6-6
CDR3 DNA: TGTGCCAGCAGTCCCGAGGAGAAGCAGTACTTC
CDR3 protein: CASSPEEKQYF

clone size: NA
J gene: TRBJ1-3
D gene: TRBD1
V gene: TRBV12-3/TRBV12-4
CDR3 DNA: TGTGCCAGCAGTACACAGGGGTATGGAAACACCATATATTTT
CDR3 protein: CASSTQGYGNTIYF

clone size: NA
J gene: TRBJ2-4
D gene: NA
V gene: TRBV20-1
CDR3 DNA: TGCAGTGCTAGTCCCGGGGCACCAAACATTCAGTACTTC
CDR3 protein: CSASPGAPNIQYF

clone size: few
J gene: TRBJ2-7
D gene: NA
V gene: TRBV20-1
CDR3 DNA: TGCAGTGCTAGACTTTTCAGGGGCGGGGCCACCTACGAGCAGTACTTC
CDR3 protein: CSARLFRGGATYEQYF

clone size: NA
J gene: TRBJ2-7
D gene: TRBD1
V gene: TRBV9
CDR3 DNA: TGTGCCAGCAGCGTTGGACAGGGGTTCGTGCAGTACTTC
CDR3 protein: CASSVGQGFVQYF

clone size: many
J gene: TRBJ2-5
D gene: TRBD1
V gene: TRBV6-5
CDR3 DNA: TGTGCCAGCAGTTACGGGACAGGGGAACAAGAGACCCAGTACTTC
CDR3 protein: CASSYGTGEQETQYF

clone size: many
J gene: TRBJ2-7
D gene: NA
V gene: TRBV20-1
CDR3 DNA: TGCAGTGCTAGAGATCCCAACCGGTACGAGCAGTACTTC
CDR3 protein: CSARDPNRYEQYF

clone size: many
J gene: TRBJ2-2
D gene: NA
V gene: TRBV15
CDR3 DNA: TGTGCCACCAGCGGACATACGGGGGTGGTAAGGGAGCTGTTTTTT
CDR3 protein: CATSGHTGVVRELFF

clone size: few
J gene: TRBJ2-1
D gene: NA
V gene: TRBV12-3/TRBV12-4
CDR3 DNA: TGTGCCAGCAGCACAGGGATTATCTATGAGCAGTTCTTC
CDR3 protein: CASSTGIIYEQFF

clone size: NA
J gene: TRBJ2-1
D gene: NA
V gene: TRBV20-1
CDR3 DNA: TGCAGTGCTAGACCGGGACCCGCGGCCTACAATGAGCAGTTCTTC
CDR3 protein: CSARPGPAAYNEQFF

clone size: NA
J gene: TRBJ2-1
D gene: NA
V gene: TRBV18
CDR3 DNA: TGTGCCAGCTTACCAATGACGGAAACTTACAATGAGCAGTTCTTC
CDR3 protein: CASLPMTETYNEQFF